The 9 T cell receptor beta chains in this list originate from one sample, sequenced in a study of blood T cell repertoires in COVID-19. Here immunoSEQ multiplex PCR was the method, and the copy in TCRdb shows in-frame clones only, minus some. The profile covers about 110,000 clones, with more than 75% appearing a single time and approximately 4.7% taken by the ten largest. Sequenced: peripheral blood. The source of these receptors is a man aged 40-50 years with acute or convalescent COVID-19.

This clone was observed once. DNA for the CDR3: TGTGCCAGCCAGATAGGGACAGGTACAATCTCGGAGACCCAGTACTTC. Residues: CASQIGTGTISETQYF. The chain joins TRBV25-1 to TRBJ2-5; TRBD1 matches 8 bases. After removal of 8 bases from V and 5 bases from J, the junction contained 16 bases not matched to a gene. This CDR3 is 16 amino acids long. Germline-derived CDR1 and CDR2 are MGHDK and SYGVNS.

This chain links TRBV10-2 with TRBJ2-1, with D tentatively TRBD1 (6 bases). The CDR3 has 15 residues. V was clipped by 4 bases and J by 5 bases, with 15 bases between them. Germline-derived CDR1 and CDR2 are WSHSY and SAAADI. CDR3 bases: TGCGCCAGCAGTGGGGTACAGGGTGGCGACAATGAGCAGTTCTTC. Protein sequence: CASSGVQGGDNEQFF.

This chain links TRBV25-1 with TRBJ2-1; TRBD2 aligns across 7 bases. Trimming cost V 6 bases and J 1 base; bases outside gene matches: 12. Germline lookup yields CDR1 MGHDK and CDR2 SYGVNS. The CDR3 has 17 amino acids. The CDR3 spells CASSGVAGTRSYNEQFF. CDR3 coding DNA: TGTGCCAGCAGCGGAGTAGCGGGCACTCGGTCCTACAATGAGCAGTTCTTC.

The genes are TRBV27 and TRBJ1-1; D is unresolved. V lost 6 bases to trimming and J lost 1 base, with 9 bases between them. CDR3 length equals 13 residues. Germline-derived CDR1 and CDR2 are MNHEY and SMNVEV (reference sequence). CDR3 sequence (DNA): TGTGCCAGCAGCAAGAGTGAGAACACTGAAGCTTTCTTT. It is translated as CASSKSENTEAFF.

The chain carries TRBV2 and TRBJ2-5, with 7 bases matching TRBD2. Germline loops: CDR1 SNHLY, CDR2 FYNNEI. The CDR3 totals 12 residues. J lost 8 bases, V lost 3 bases, and 3 bases had no gene match. This CDR3 is CASSDGGGTQYF. CDR3 coding DNA: TGTGCCAGCAGTGATGGCGGGGGAACCCAGTACTTC. Full variable domain (remainder filled in from reference TRBV2 and TRBJ2-5): EPEVTQTPSHQVTQMGQEVILRCVPISNHLYFYWYRQILGQKVEFLVSFYNNEISEKSEIFDDQFSVERPDGSNFTLKIRSTKLEDSAMYFCASSDGGGTQYFGPGTRLLVL.

This clone was counted only a few times. The CDR3 sequence is CAISESGPWDRGLGNTEAFF. The DNA for the CDR3 is TGTGCCATCAGTGAATCGGGTCCGTGGGACAGGGGGCTCGGGAACACTGAAGCTTTCTTT. The genes are TRBV10-3 and TRBJ1-1, with 12 bases matching TRBD1. CDR1 and CDR2 from the germline V gene are ENHRY and SYGVKD. The CDR3 totals 20 residues. The V and J ends lost 3 bases and 1 base, in that order; junction bases with no gene match: 15.

The chain is built from TRBV28 and TRBJ1-2, with a weak D call TRBD1 (5 bases). The CDR3 is 14 amino acids. Germline CDR1 MDHEN, CDR2 SYDVKM. V was shortened by 1 base and J by 4 bases, with 10 bases between the two germline ends. For the CDR3, the DNA is TGTGCCAGCAGTTTATCGGACACCATCTATGGCTACACCTTC. Amino acids: CASSLSDTIYGYTF.

CDR3 sequence (DNA): TGTGCCTGGAGTGTAACGGCAGGGGGTAATAGTCAGCCCCAGCATTTT. It yields the protein CAWSVTAGGNSQPQHF. The chain recombines TRBV30 with TRBJ1-5, with 7 nucleotides matching TRBD1. The germline V gene encodes CDR1 GTSNPN and CDR2 SVGIG (reference sequence). Trimming cost V 0 bases and J 6 bases; bases outside gene matches: 11. CDR3 length: 16 amino acids.

J is TRBJ2-7 and V is TRBV5-1; 9 nucleotides align to TRBD1. J lost 6 bases, V lost 4 bases, and 11 bases had no gene match. CDR1 and CDR2 (germline): SGHRS, YFSETQ. The CDR3 covers 15 residues. The CDR3 loop reads CASSLGTGTLREQYF. In nucleotides, the CDR3 is TGCGCCAGCAGCCTCGGGACAGGGACCTTGCGCGAGCAGTACTTC.